The 30 T cell receptor beta chains reported below all come from one sample, sequenced in a study of Ad26.COV2.S vaccination and SARS-CoV-2 variants. The sample's treatment: some 20 received Ad26.COV2.S at low or high dose, single or two shots; roughly 5 received placebo; per-sample allocation not given. After the first vaccine or placebo injection, samples were drawn on day 63. Measured with immunoSEQ multiplex PCR; TCRdb has only the in-frame clones, and not every one. Of around 300,000 clones listed, approximately 87% are singletons. The sequencing here drew on peripheral blood, taken in a trial of Ad26.COV2.S vaccine versus placebo. The receptors originated from a person between 18 and 65 years old who received the Ad26.COV2.S COVID-19 vaccine or a placebo.

The V gene is TRBV9, the J gene TRBJ2-1, with D perhaps TRBD1 or TRBD2 (5 bases each). CDR3 size: 14 residues. Germline V gives CDR1 SGDLS, CDR2 YYNGEE. V was shortened by 2 bases and J by 7 bases, with 13 bases between the two germline ends. CDR3 nucleotides: TGTGCCAGCAGCGTTGGGGGTTTGGGGAATGAGCAGTTCTTC. Amino acid sequence: CASSVGGLGNEQFF.

The J gene is TRBJ1-1, the V gene TRBV18; possibly TRBD1 for D (5 bases). This CDR3 is built from 14 residues. V gave up 2 bases and J gave up 7 bases, with 14 bases separating them. Per the germline V gene, CDR1 is KGHSH and CDR2 is LQKENI. In nucleotides, the CDR3 is TGTGCCAGCTCACCAGGGGGATCCCTTGATGAAGCTTTCTTT. Amino acid sequence: CASSPGGSLDEAFF. The full variable domain, its missing parts supplied by reference TRBV18 and TRBJ1-1, is NAGVMQNPRHLVRRRGQEARLRCSPMKGHSHVYWYRQLPEEGLKFMVYLQKENIIDESGMPKERFSAEFPKEGPSILRIQQVVRGDSAAYFCASSPGGSLDEAFFGQGTRLTVV.

This clone was recorded only once. The chain couples TRBV19 to TRBJ2-6; possibly TRBD1 for D (6 bases). Germline V gene lookup returns CDR1 LNHDA and CDR2 SQIVND (reference sequence). Deletions cut 5 bases from V and 0 bases from J, with 14 bases between. The CDR3 extends over 17 amino acids. This CDR3 is CASSEDSRSSGANVLTF. The CDR3 DNA is TGTGCCAGTAGTGAGGACAGTCGAAGCTCTGGGGCCAACGTCCTGACTTTC.

This rearrangement joins TRBV30 to TRBJ2-1; D is undetermined. This CDR3 is built from 16 residues. Per germline, CDR1 GTSNPN and CDR2 SVGIG (reference sequence). V was clipped by 2 bases and J by 6 bases, with 20 bases between them. The DNA of the CDR3 is TGTGCCTGGAGTAGGGCCGGCGTGGCCGATGGCAATGAGCAGTTCTTC. Encoded protein: CAWSRAGVADGNEQFF.

The CDR3 sequence: CASGTDSGNYGYTF. The CDR3 DNA follows: TGTGCCAGCGGTACAGACTCCGGGAACTATGGCTACACCTTC. The chain combines TRBV2 with TRBJ1-2; D uncertain. Germline assignment: CDR1 SNHLY and CDR2 FYNNEI. The CDR3 is 14 residues long. V was pared by 8 bases and J by 2 bases, with 15 bases between.

The chain is built from TRBV3-1 (or the pseudogene TRBV3-2) and TRBJ1-4; TRBD1 is a possible D gene (6 bases). The ends were cut back, 3 bases at V and 8 bases at J, with 16 bases in the middle. Germline V CDR1 and CDR2: LGHDT, YNNKEL (reference sequence). The CDR3 has 15 amino acids. The CDR3: CASSHGGHGAEKLFF. CDR3 in DNA: TGTGCCAGCAGCCATGGGGGGCACGGGGCGGAAAAACTGTTTTTT.

The rearrangement links TRBV15 to TRBJ2-3; D is perhaps TRBD1 (6 bases). The CDR3 is made up of 16 amino acids. Deletions cut 0 bases from V and 1 base from J, with 11 bases between. Germline V lookup: CDR1 LNHNV, CDR2 YYDKDF (reference sequence). The CDR3 spells CATSRDRGGGTDTQYF. Written as DNA, the CDR3 is TGTGCCACCAGCAGAGATCGTGGGGGCGGCACAGATACGCAGTATTTT.

The rearrangement joins TRBV6-1 to TRBJ2-1; TRBD1 is a possible D gene (5 bases). This CDR3 region has 15 residues. The V gene's germline CDR1 is MNHNS and CDR2 SASEGT. The ends were cut back, 3 bases at V and 4 bases at J, with 13 bases in the middle. The CDR3 loop is CASSERQGAYNEQFF. CDR3 nucleotides: TGTGCCAGCAGTGAGCGGCAGGGCGCATACAATGAGCAGTTCTTC.

The rearrangement joins TRBV5-4 to TRBJ1-1, with D unresolved. Trimming left V 6 bases short and J 0 bases short, with 9 bases between. The germline gives CDR1 SGHNT, CDR2 YYREEE (reference sequence). CDR3 length equals 13 residues. CDR3 protein: CASNTQLNTEAFF. Here the CDR3 DNA reads TGTGCCAGCAACACTCAGCTGAACACTGAAGCTTTCTTT.

The V and J genes are TRBV6-5 and TRBJ1-1, with D possibly being TRBD1 (5 bases). CDR3 size: 13 residues. Germline V gene sequence: CDR1 MNHEY, CDR2 SVGAGI. V dropped 6 bases and J dropped 1 base, with 9 bases sitting between them. The CDR3 here is CASRTTGNTEAFF. The CDR3 DNA follows: TGTGCCAGCAGAACTACAGGGAACACTGAAGCTTTCTTT.

J is TRBJ1-6 and V is TRBV3-1 (or the pseudogene TRBV3-2); the D gene is possibly TRBD1 (5 bases). V was cut by 2 bases and J by 6 bases, with 11 bases left in between. CDR1 is LGHDT, CDR2 YNNKEL, per germline (reference sequence). CDR3 length: 15 amino acids. CDR3 DNA sequence: TGTGCCAGCAGCCAATTACAGGTTTCTAATTCACCCCTCCACTTT. This codes for CASSQLQVSNSPLHF.

V usage is TRBV6-2 or TRBV6-3 and J usage is TRBJ2-7, with 12 bases identical to TRBD1. Unmatched junction bases numbered 7, after V lost 0 bases and J lost 4 bases. This CDR3 has 17 residues. Germline CDR1 MNHEY, CDR2 SVGEGT. CDR3 region: CASSYSIPGQGAYEQYF. The CDR3 DNA reads as TGTGCCAGCAGTTACTCGATCCCGGGACAGGGGGCTTACGAGCAGTACTTC.

The V gene is TRBV5-6, the J gene TRBJ2-7; a possible D gene is TRBD2 (6 bases). The CDR3 extends over 14 amino acids. CDR1 and CDR2 from the germline V gene are SGHDT and YYEEEE. V was clipped by 0 bases and J by 3 bases, with 10 bases between them. The CDR3 region is CASSLGRGYYEQYF. CDR3 DNA sequence: TGTGCCAGCAGCTTGGGGAGGGGCTACTACGAGCAGTACTTC. Together with reference TRBV5-6 and TRBJ2-7, the CDR3 gives the full variable domain: DAGVTQSPTHLIKTRGQQVTLRCSPKSGHDTVSWYQQALGQGPQFIFQYYEEEERQRGNFPDRFSGHQFPNYSSELNVNALLLGDSALYLCASSLGRGYYEQYFGPGTRLTVT.

The rearrangement links TRBV7-2 to TRBJ1-1, with D unresolved. CDR1 is SGHTA and CDR2 is FQGNSA in the germline V gene. CDR3 size: 16 residues. V lost 5 bases and J 5 bases, leaving 21 bases between the germline ends. Written as DNA, the CDR3 is TGTGCCAGCAGCCAGGCTGATGCGAGAGGAAGTACTGAAGCTTTCTTT. Its protein product is CASSQADARGSTEAFF.

This sequence joins TRBV7-9 and TRBJ2-5, with D maybe TRBD2 (5 bases). This CDR3 has 16 amino acids. The V end was cut by 1 base, the J end by 4 bases, with 16 bases between. Germline V gives CDR1 SEHNR, CDR2 FQNEAQ (reference sequence). CDR3 sequence reads: CASSLGSEEIGETQYF. The CDR3 region has the DNA TGTGCCAGCAGCTTAGGATCGGAGGAGATAGGAGAGACCCAGTACTTC.

The rearrangement uses TRBV10-1 and TRBJ1-2, with D hard to call. The ends were cut back, 5 bases at V and 3 bases at J, with 13 bases in the middle. The CDR3 covers 14 residues. CDR1 WNHNN and CDR2 SYGVQD come from the germline V gene (reference sequence). The CDR3 spells CASSLYRGYYGYTF. CDR3 bases: TGCGCCAGCAGTCTTTATCGAGGATACTATGGCTACACCTTC.

This sequence joins TRBV19 and TRBJ1-2; tentatively, D is TRBD1 (5 bases). The CDR3 spans 14 residues. The V gene's germline CDR1 is LNHDA and CDR2 SQIVND (reference sequence). The ends were cut back, 5 bases at V and 8 bases at J, with 18 bases in the middle. The CDR3 loop is CASSSPTDSNGYTF. The CDR3 DNA follows: TGTGCCAGTAGTTCCCCGACAGACTCTAACGGCTACACCTTC. The entire variable domain, with the rest obtained from reference TRBV19 and TRBJ1-2, is as follows: DGGITQSPKYLFRKEGQNVTLSCEQNLNHDAMYWYRQDPGQGLRLIYYSQIVNDFQKGDIAEGYSVSREKKESFPLTVTSAQKNPTAFYLCASSSPTDSNGYTFGSGTRLTVV.

The rearrangement joins TRBV3-1 (or the pseudogene TRBV3-2) to TRBJ2-1; 8 nucleotides agree with TRBD2. This CDR3 has 15 amino acids. Trimming removed 7 bases from V and 0 bases from J; junction bases left unmatched: 5. The germline gives CDR1 LGHDT, CDR2 YNNKEL (reference sequence). CDR3 in amino acids: CASTRSGSSYNEQFF. CDR3 sequence (DNA): TGTGCCAGCACCAGAAGCGGGAGCTCCTACAATGAGCAGTTCTTC.

The chain has TRBV6-2 or TRBV6-3 and TRBJ2-3; 7 bases align to TRBD2. The J segment lost 0 bases and the V segment lost 4 bases, leaving 4 bases of the junction unmatched. The germline CDR1 and CDR2 sequences are MNHEY and SVGEGT. The CDR3 length is 15 residues. DNA for the CDR3: TGTGCCAGCAGTTCCGGGACTATGAGCACAGATACGCAGTATTTT. This codes for CASSSGTMSTDTQYF.

J is TRBJ1-1 and V is TRBV10-3, with D possibly matching TRBD1 (6 bases). The V end lost 5 bases, the J end lost 5 bases, and 15 bases lay between the germline ends. From germline, CDR1 is ENHRY and CDR2 SYGVKD. CDR3 length: 14 residues. The CDR3 DNA reads TGTGCCATCAGTCGGACAGCCGGGGATACTGAAGCTTTCTTT. Amino acid sequence: CAISRTAGDTEAFF.

The chain is built from TRBV5-6 and TRBJ2-2; 15 nucleotides match TRBD2. Germline V gene sequence: CDR1 SGHDT, CDR2 YYEEEE. V lost 2 bases, J lost 4 bases, and 3 bases stayed unmatched. This CDR3 is built from 17 residues. The CDR3 loop reads CASSFGLAGGRTGELFF. In DNA form, the CDR3 reads TGTGCCAGCAGCTTTGGACTAGCGGGAGGGCGCACCGGGGAGCTGTTTTTT.

The chain employs TRBV7-9 and TRBJ2-5; D gene unclear. Germline CDR1 SEHNR, CDR2 FQNEAQ (reference sequence). Trimming pared 7 bases from V and 6 bases from J, leaving 9 bases between. The CDR3 loop spans 11 amino acids. The CDR3 loop is CASTPGQTQYF. CDR3 coding DNA: TGTGCCAGCACCCCAGGACAGACCCAGTACTTC.

The count of this clone is one. The genes are TRBV6-2 or TRBV6-3 and TRBJ2-7; TRBD1 aligns across 10 bases. Germline V gene lookup returns CDR1 MNHEY and CDR2 SVGEGT. Trimming took 5 bases from V and 2 from J; bases not matched to a gene: 9. This CDR3 contains 16 residues. The CDR3 DNA follows: TGTGCCAGCAGTAACCCGGGACAGGGGCTGGCCTACGAGCAGTACTTC. Translating it yields CASSNPGQGLAYEQYF.

As to this clone: In the same sample, other DNA sequences code for this CDR3. This chain joins TRBV7-9 and TRBJ2-3; D is unresolved. CDR1 is SEHNR and CDR2 is FQNEAQ in the germline V gene (reference sequence). The CDR3 runs 13 residues. The V gene lost 5 bases and the J gene lost 2 bases, with 8 bases spanning the gap. The CDR3 region has the DNA TGTGCCAGCAGCCAAGGGTTCACAGATACGCAGTATTTT. Translated: CASSQGFTDTQYF.

The rearrangement joins TRBV20-1 to TRBJ1-1; TRBD1 is a possible D gene (5 bases). V lost 3 bases and J 3 bases, leaving 14 bases between the germline ends. This CDR3 has 14 amino acids. Germline V CDR1 and CDR2: DFQATT, SNEGSKA (reference sequence). CDR3 sequence (DNA): TGCAGTGCTAGTCCCGCAGGGAGGGACACTGAAGCTTTCTTT. Its protein is CSASPAGRDTEAFF.

The chain joins TRBV10-3 to TRBJ1-1; tentative D call: TRBD1 (5 bases). The V gene lost 4 bases and the J gene lost 4 bases, with 16 bases spanning the gap. Germline values: CDR1 ENHRY, CDR2 SYGVKD. CDR3 length: 15 amino acids. Here the CDR3 reads CAISGGGRVGTEAFF. The CDR3 DNA reads as TGTGCCATCAGTGGGGGAGGCAGGGTAGGCACTGAAGCTTTCTTT.

The rearrangement joins TRBV5-1 to TRBJ2-5; 9 bases are a match to TRBD1. Germline V lookup: CDR1 SGHRS, CDR2 YFSETQ. V trimming: 4 bases; J trimming: 5 bases; junction bases outside the gene matches: 6. CDR3 length equals 14 residues. CDR3 coding DNA: TGCGCCAGCAGCCTGGGACAGGGAGTGGAGACCCAGTACTTC. Encoded protein: CASSLGQGVETQYF.

This chain uses TRBV4-1 with TRBJ1-1, with a tentative D call TRBD1 (6 bases). V was trimmed by 8 bases and J by 2 bases, leaving 12 bases between them. The CDR3 loop spans 13 amino acids. Germline V CDR1 and CDR2: MGHRA, YSYEKL. The CDR3 reads CASGGGPNTEAFF. The CDR3, as DNA: TGCGCCAGCGGAGGGGGACCAAACACTGAAGCTTTCTTT.

The chain employs TRBV2 and TRBJ2-7, with 7 bases identical to TRBD2. This CDR3 contains 14 residues. Trimming cost V 4 bases and J 1 base; bases outside gene matches: 4. Germline V gene lookup returns CDR1 SNHLY and CDR2 FYNNEI. As DNA, the CDR3 is TGTGCCAGCAGTGTGCAGGGAGGGTCCTACGAGCAGTACTTC. Protein product: CASSVQGGSYEQYF.

This chain connects TRBV7-2 to TRBJ2-6, with TRBD2 matching 8 bases. From germline, CDR1 is SGHTA and CDR2 FQGNSA. The junction had 7 bases not matched to a gene; V was cut back by 2 bases and J by 4 bases. This CDR3 is built from 17 residues. Written as DNA, the CDR3 is TGTGCCAGCAGCTTAAGTAGCGGGGTCTTGGGGGCCAACGTCCTGACTTTC. It specifies CASSLSSGVLGANVLTF.